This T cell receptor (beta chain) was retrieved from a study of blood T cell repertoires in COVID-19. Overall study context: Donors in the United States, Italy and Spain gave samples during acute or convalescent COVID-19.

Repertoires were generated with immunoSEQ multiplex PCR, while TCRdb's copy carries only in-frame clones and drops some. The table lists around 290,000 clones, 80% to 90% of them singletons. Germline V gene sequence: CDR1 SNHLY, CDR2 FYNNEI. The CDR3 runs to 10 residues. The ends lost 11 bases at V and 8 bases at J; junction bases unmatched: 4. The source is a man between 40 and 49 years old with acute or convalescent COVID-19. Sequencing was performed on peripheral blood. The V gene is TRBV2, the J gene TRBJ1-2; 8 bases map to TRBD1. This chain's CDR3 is CASGGDGYTF. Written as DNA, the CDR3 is TGTGCCTCAGGGGGCGACGGCTACACCTTC.